Below, 19 T cell receptor beta chains from the same sample are listed, as sequenced in a study of T cells in Graves' hyperthyroidism and ophthalmopathy. Amplification yielded TCR beta CDR3 regions, with RNA transcripts as the source. During a first-round RT-PCR of the TCR CDR3, the HTBI primer set was used. MiXCR, applied by TCRdb to the multiplex PCR reads, yields one record per CDR3 protein. The sample shows some 400,000 distinct CDR3 sequences, about 15% of them seen only once. Sequencing was done on a sample of blood. The origin of the receptors is a woman aged 60-70 years with Graves' hyperthyroidism.

This clonotype has a count of ten or more. This chain connects TRBV10-1 to TRBJ1-1; D is possibly TRBD1 (6 bases). Germline V lookup: CDR1 WNHNN, CDR2 SYGVQD (reference sequence). The CDR3 loop spans 19 amino acids. Trimming removed 5 bases at V and 0 bases at J, with 25 bases between. CDR3 coding DNA: TGCGCCAGCAGTAAGTTCAGGGGTCTAGCGGGAAACCTGAACACTGAAGCTTTCTTT. Translation: CASSKFRGLAGNLNTEAFF.

The CDR3 sequence: CAISALADLSSYEQYF. CDR3 in DNA: TGTGCCATCAGTGCTCTAGCGGACTTAAGCTCCTACGAGCAGTACTTC. The gene calls are TRBV10-3 and TRBJ2-7; 7 bases align to TRBD2. Germline values: CDR1 ENHRY, CDR2 SYGVKD. The CDR3 has 16 residues. V trimming: 4 bases; J trimming: 0 bases; junction bases outside the gene matches: 9.

A word on this clonotype: Compared with germline, one end of the junction differs, possibly owing to a read error. V is TRBV5-6 and J is TRBJ1-2; no firm D call. The germline V gene encodes CDR1 SGHDT and CDR2 YYEEEE. This CDR3 contains 13 residues. The CDR3: CASCLAGKDGYTF. As DNA, the CDR3 is TGTGCCAGCTGCTTGGCGGGGAAAGATGGCTACACCTTC.

The CDR3 nucleotides read TGCAGCGTTAAGAGTCACAGCGGGAGGGGAGAGACCCAGTACTTC. Translating gives CSVKSHSGRGETQYF. The J gene is TRBJ2-5, the V gene TRBV29-1; 10 bases line up with TRBD2. Germline V gives CDR1 SQVTM, CDR2 ANQGSEA. With V trimmed by 5 bases and J by 4 bases, 10 bases remained unmatched. The CDR3 is 15 residues long.

This clonotype has a count of ten or more. The chain links TRBV7-9 to TRBJ2-1; 8 nucleotides agree with TRBD1. The CDR3 has 17 residues. The V segment lost 6 bases and the J segment 4 bases; nucleotides outside the gene matches: 14. The V gene's germline CDR1 is SEHNR and CDR2 FQNEAQ (reference sequence). CDR3 amino acids: CASSTPAQGAPYNEQFF. For the CDR3, the DNA is TGTGCCAGCAGTACACCCGCCCAGGGGGCGCCTTACAATGAGCAGTTCTTC.

This clonotype has a handful of counts. The V call is TRBV12-5, the J call TRBJ2-1; D is undetermined. Between the trimmed V and J ends, which lost 3 bases and 7 bases, there was a span of 10 bases. The CDR3 sequence is 13 residues long. Germline V lookup: CDR1 LGHNT, CDR2 FRNRAP. CDR3 nucleotide sequence: TGTGCTAGTGGTTTTTCCCCGACGAATGAGCAGTTCTTC. Translated, it gives CASGFSPTNEQFF. Drawing the rest from reference TRBV12-5 and TRBJ2-1, the complete variable domain is DARVTQTPRHKVTEMGQEVTMRCQPILGHNTVFWYRQTMMQGLELLAYFRNRAPLDDSGMPKDRFSAEMPDATLATLKIQPSEPRDSAVYFCASGFSPTNEQFFGPGTRLTVL.

This clonotype was seen at least ten times. This chain connects TRBV24-1 to TRBJ2-1; 12 bases are a match to TRBD1. From germline, CDR1 is KGHDR and CDR2 SFDVKD. The CDR3 spans 18 residues. The J segment lost 7 bases and the V segment lost 2 bases, leaving 11 bases of the junction unmatched. CDR3 in DNA: TGTGCCACCAGTGATTCTATACCGGGACAGGGGGCATGGAATGAGCAGTTCTTC. Translation gives CATSDSIPGQGAWNEQFF.

This clonotype was recorded at least ten times. The CDR3 sequence is CASSTSGRSADEQFF. The CDR3, as DNA: TGTGCCAGCTCAACTAGCGGGAGGAGCGCGGATGAGCAGTTCTTC. This sequence joins TRBV18 and TRBJ2-1, with TRBD2 matching 12 bases. V dropped 5 bases and J dropped 8; count of bases not matched to a gene: 7. CDR1 KGHSH and CDR2 LQKENI come from the germline V gene. CDR3 length: 15 amino acids.

The table lists this clonotype with many counts. At one end the junction does not follow the germline gene, possibly because of a read error. The rearrangement joins TRBV29-1 to TRBJ2-3; 8 nucleotides agree with TRBD2. CDR3 size: 14 residues. Germline-derived CDR1 and CDR2 are SQVTM and ANQGSEA. The CDR3 DNA reads as TGCAGCGTCGAAGGGTTCGGGGGGGCAGATACGCAGTATTTT. Protein sequence: CSVEGFGGADTQYF.

This clonotype was seen a handful of times. A read error is possible here, since a much larger clone lies one base away. The rearrangement links TRBV6-1 to TRBJ1-1; possibly TRBD1 for D (5 bases). The CDR3 sequence is 16 residues long. The germline V gene encodes CDR1 MNHNS and CDR2 SASEGT. The CDR3 DNA reads as TGTGCCAGCAGTGAGGGGGGAGGAAGAATGAACACTGAAGCTCTCTTT. Translated: CASSEGGGRMNTEALF.

The chain links TRBV2 to TRBJ2-7, with D tentatively TRBD1 or TRBD2 (6 bases each). From germline, CDR1 is SNHLY and CDR2 FYNNEI. Trimming pared 2 bases from V and 5 bases from J, leaving 13 bases between. CDR3 length equals 14 residues. The CDR3 here is CASSESTGADEQYF. The CDR3 nucleotides are TGTGCCAGCAGTGAATCGACGGGGGCCGACGAGCAGTACTTC. The full variable domain, in which reference TRBV2 and TRBJ2-7 provide the parts outside the CDR3, is EPEVTQTPSHQVTQMGQEVILRCVPISNHLYFYWYRQILGQKVEFLVSFYNNEISEKSEIFDDQFSVERPDGSNFTLKIRSTKLEDSAMYFCASSESTGADEQYFGPGTRLTVT.

This clonotype was seen many times. This chain joins TRBV2 and TRBJ2-5; 12 bases line up with TRBD2. This CDR3 region has 14 residues. Unmatched junction bases numbered 3, after V lost 5 bases and J lost 5 bases. Germline V lookup: CDR1 SNHLY, CDR2 FYNNEI. The CDR3 DNA follows: TGTGCCAGCAGTTGGACTAGCGGGATTGAGACCCAGTACTTC. Translating it yields CASSWTSGIETQYF.

The CDR3 reads CSVRGGRSYEQYF. CDR3 DNA sequence: TGCAGCGTTCGGGGGGGGCGGTCCTACGAGCAGTACTTC. This rearrangement joins TRBV29-1 to TRBJ2-7, with TRBD2 matching 8 bases. CDR1 SQVTM and CDR2 ANQGSEA come from the germline V gene. The CDR3 totals 13 residues. V was clipped by 5 bases and J by 1 base; unmatched bases: 4.

Many counts were recorded for this clonotype. The V gene is TRBV20-1, the J gene TRBJ2-3; TRBD2 matches 8 bases. CDR1 is DFQATT and CDR2 is SNEGSKA in the germline V gene (reference sequence). The CDR3 runs to 17 residues. Trimming cost V 1 base and J 0 bases; bases outside gene matches: 9. Here the CDR3 reads CSARGTYVAGSTDTQYF. CDR3 DNA: TGCAGTGCTAGAGGGACATACGTAGCGGGAAGCACAGATACGCAGTATTTT.

This clonotype was detected many times. V and J are TRBV5-1 and TRBJ2-3, with D unresolved. There are 15 residues in the CDR3. From germline, CDR1 is SGHRS and CDR2 YFSETQ. The V gene lost 0 bases and the J gene lost 1 base, with 9 bases spanning the gap. The CDR3 DNA follows: TGCGCCAGCAGCTTGGTTCCCAGCGGCACAGATACGCAGTATTTT. Amino acids: CASSLVPSGTDTQYF.

At least ten counts were recorded for this clonotype. This sequence joins TRBV5-1 and TRBJ2-1; no reliable D call. V was pared by 4 bases and J by 4 bases, with 15 bases between. The CDR3 contains 15 residues. Germline V CDR1 and CDR2: SGHRS, YFSETQ. The CDR3 sequence is CASSPTWGPYNEQFF. In nucleotides, the CDR3 is TGCGCCAGCAGCCCCACGTGGGGTCCATACAATGAGCAGTTCTTC.

This clonotype was seen many times. V gene TRBV5-5 combines with J gene TRBJ1-1, with D possibly matching TRBD1 (5 bases). The germline gives CDR1 SGHKS, CDR2 YYEKEE (reference sequence). This CDR3 has 14 amino acids. Between the trimmed V and J ends, which lost 4 bases and 5 bases, there was a span of 15 bases. CDR3 sequence: CASSTGAGGTEAFF. The CDR3 region has the DNA TGTGCCAGCAGCACCGGGGCCGGGGGGACTGAAGCTTTCTTT.

This clonotype came up many times. J is TRBJ1-1 and V is TRBV6-2 or TRBV6-3, with D unclear. Looked up from germline, CDR1 is MNHEY and CDR2 is SVGEGT. CDR3 length: 16 amino acids. Trimming removed 6 bases at V and 4 bases at J, with 21 bases between. CDR3 bases: TGTGCCAGCAGGGGGTCCTCGAGGATCAGGAGCACTGAAGCTTTCTTT. This translates into CASRGSSRIRSTEAFF.

This clonotype was found many times. The chain has TRBV29-1 and TRBJ1-2; D unresolved. Germline V gene lookup returns CDR1 SQVTM and CDR2 ANQGSEA. V was cut by 2 bases and J by 2 bases, with 12 bases left in between. The CDR3 loop spans 14 amino acids. In DNA, the CDR3 is TGCAGCGTTGAAAAAGTTGGCCGCAACTATGGCTACACCTTC. This gives the protein CSVEKVGRNYGYTF.